A selection of T cell receptor beta chains follows, all from one sample in a study of somatic mutations in cytotoxic T cells in rheumatoid arthritis. The data were produced by immunoSEQ multiplex PCR, yet TCRdb's version contains in-frame clones alone and is incomplete. The sample includes 11,000 to 15,000 clones, 90% to 95% of them seen just once. Sequenced sample: CD4+ T cells sorted from blood. The receptors come from a man between 65 and 79 years old with rheumatoid arthritis. Both conserved end residues are part of each CDR3. The D gene is left open where the match is weak. Rows give clone size only sometimes, using once, few, many, or a class for an expanded clone.

clone size: -; J gene: TRBJ2-3; V gene: TRBV6-5; D gene: -; CDR3 protein: CASSPGLSGADTQYF; CDR3 DNA: TGTGCCAGCAGCCCAGGACTTAGCGGCGCAGATACGCAGTATTTT
clone size: -; J gene: TRBJ2-1; V gene: TRBV14; D gene: TRBD1; CDR3 protein: CASSPNPGQGNNEQFF; CDR3 DNA: TGTGCCAGCAGCCCTAACCCCGGACAGGGGAACAATGAGCAGTTCTTC
clone size: -; J gene: TRBJ1-2; V gene: TRBV10-3; D gene: TRBD1; CDR3 protein: CALRGGQVDGYTF; CDR3 DNA: TGTGCCCTCAGGGGTGGACAGGTAGATGGCTACACCTTC
clone size: -; J gene: TRBJ2-1; V gene: TRBV10-3; D gene: -; CDR3 protein: CAISDPGGEQFF; CDR3 DNA: TGTGCCATCAGTGACCCCGGGGGTGAGCAGTTCTTC
clone size: -; J gene: TRBJ1-4; V gene: TRBV5-4; D gene: TRBD1; CDR3 protein: CASSLVGQGNEKLFF; CDR3 DNA: TGTGCCAGCAGCTTGGTGGGACAGGGTAATGAAAAACTGTTTTTT
clone size: -; J gene: TRBJ2-7; V gene: TRBV6-5; D gene: TRBD1; CDR3 protein: CASSYRTGPYEQYF; CDR3 DNA: TGTGCCAGCAGTTACAGGACAGGCCCCTACGAGCAGTACTTC
clone size: -; J gene: TRBJ1-6; V gene: TRBV28; D gene: TRBD1; CDR3 protein: CASRPGQGYSPLHF; CDR3 DNA: TGTGCCAGCAGGCCGGGACAGGGTTATTCACCCCTCCACTTT
clone size: -; J gene: TRBJ2-2; V gene: TRBV7-2; D gene: TRBD2; CDR3 protein: CASSFTSGGWAGELFF; CDR3 DNA: TGTGCCAGCAGCTTCACTAGCGGGGGCTGGGCCGGGGAGCTGTTTTTT
clone size: once; J gene: TRBJ2-7; V gene: TRBV7-9; D gene: TRBD2; CDR3 protein: CASSISGGAVYEQYF; CDR3 DNA: TGTGCCAGCAGCATTAGCGGGGGGGCGGTCTACGAGCAGTACTTC
clone size: -; J gene: TRBJ1-1; V gene: TRBV2; D gene: TRBD1; CDR3 protein: CASSNRQGSTEAFF; CDR3 DNA: TGTGCCAGCAGTAACAGACAGGGGAGTACTGAAGCTTTCTTT
clone size: few; J gene: TRBJ2-7; V gene: TRBV5-1; D gene: TRBD1; CDR3 protein: CASSFAGTGLSEQYF; CDR3 DNA: TGCGCCAGCAGTTTCGCCGGGACAGGGCTCTCCGAGCAGTACTTC
clone size: once; J gene: TRBJ1-2; V gene: TRBV18; D gene: -; CDR3 protein: CASSPDSSTLGYTF; CDR3 DNA: TGTGCCAGCTCACCGGACAGCTCAACTCTTGGCTACACCTTC
clone size: -; J gene: TRBJ2-7; V gene: TRBV9; D gene: TRBD1; CDR3 protein: CASSVGPGGGYEQYF; CDR3 DNA: TGTGCCAGCAGCGTAGGTCCAGGGGGCGGCTACGAGCAGTACTTC
clone size: -; J gene: TRBJ1-2; V gene: TRBV4-1; D gene: -; CDR3 protein: CASSHSTTWVHGYTF; CDR3 DNA: TGCGCCAGCAGCCACTCGACAACCTGGGTCCATGGCTACACCTTC
clone size: -; J gene: TRBJ2-1; V gene: TRBV25-1; D gene: TRBD1; CDR3 protein: CASSESGTAEQFF; CDR3 DNA: TGTGCCAGCAGTGAATCAGGGACAGCTGAGCAGTTCTTC
clone size: -; J gene: TRBJ2-1; V gene: TRBV15; D gene: TRBD2; CDR3 protein: CATSRAGLAGPEQFF; CDR3 DNA: TGTGCCACCAGCAGAGCAGGACTAGCGGGACCTGAGCAGTTCTTC
clone size: -; J gene: TRBJ2-3; V gene: TRBV29-1; D gene: TRBD2; CDR3 protein: CSATAGEVADTQYF; CDR3 DNA: TGCAGCGCGACGGCGGGAGAAGTCGCAGATACGCAGTATTTT
clone size: -; J gene: TRBJ2-5; V gene: TRBV7-9; D gene: -; CDR3 protein: CASSPETAIQETQYF; CDR3 DNA: TGTGCCAGCAGCCCCGAGACAGCGATTCAAGAGACCCAGTACTTC
clone size: -; J gene: TRBJ1-3; V gene: TRBV19; D gene: -; CDR3 protein: CASSRARRESSGNTIYF; CDR3 DNA: TGTGCCAGTAGTAGGGCGCGTAGGGAGAGCTCTGGAAACACCATATATTTT
clone size: -; J gene: TRBJ1-6; V gene: TRBV7-9; D gene: -; CDR3 protein: CASSPPRGGSPLHF; CDR3 DNA: TGTGCCAGCAGCCCCCCCCGGGGGGGCTCACCCCTCCACTTT
clone size: once; J gene: TRBJ1-1; V gene: TRBV28; D gene: -; CDR3 protein: CASSLNGVPEAFF; CDR3 DNA: TGTGCCAGCAGTTTGAATGGAGTCCCTGAAGCTTTCTTT
clone size: -; J gene: TRBJ2-1; V gene: TRBV4-2; D gene: TRBD2; CDR3 protein: CASSPFGAGGFGEQFF; CDR3 DNA: TGTGCCAGCAGCCCCTTCGGGGCGGGAGGGTTTGGTGAGCAGTTCTTC
clone size: -; J gene: TRBJ2-7; V gene: TRBV11-3; D gene: -; CDR3 protein: CASSLDQGSEQYF; CDR3 DNA: TGTGCCAGCAGCTTAGATCAGGGATCCGAGCAGTACTTC
clone size: -; J gene: TRBJ2-3; V gene: TRBV27; D gene: TRBD1; CDR3 protein: CASSVDRVPDTQYF; CDR3 DNA: TGTGCCAGCAGCGTTGACAGGGTCCCAGATACGCAGTATTTT